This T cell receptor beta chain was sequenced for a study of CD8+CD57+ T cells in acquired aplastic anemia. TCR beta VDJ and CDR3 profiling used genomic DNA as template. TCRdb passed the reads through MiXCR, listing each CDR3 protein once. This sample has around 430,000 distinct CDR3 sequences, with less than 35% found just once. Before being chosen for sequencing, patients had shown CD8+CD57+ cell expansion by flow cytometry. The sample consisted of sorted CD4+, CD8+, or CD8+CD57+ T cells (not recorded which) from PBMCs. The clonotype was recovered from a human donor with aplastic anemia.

CDR3 region: CASSQGFTLNAEAFF. The CDR3 bases are TGTGCCAGCAGCCAAGGGTTCACCCTCAACGCTGAAGCTTTCTTT. The chain couples TRBV7-2 to TRBJ1-1, with D hard to call. The length of the CDR3 is 15 residues. Germline V gene data show CDR1 as SGHTA and CDR2 as FQGNSA. V lost 5 bases and J lost 6, with 19 bases in between.